What follows are 13 T cell receptor beta chains derived from one specimen sequenced in a study of blood T cell repertoires in COVID-19. Sequencing used immunoSEQ multiplex PCR; TCRdb keeps in-frame clones, though not all of them. The sample gives about 130,000 clones, around 85% of which show up once; 17% is in the top ten. The sequencing sample was made of peripheral blood. Receptors were obtained from a young man with COVID-19, enrolled during active disease.

V and J are TRBV28 and TRBJ2-7, with 8 bases matching TRBD1. The J segment lost 0 bases and the V segment lost 6 bases, leaving 7 bases of the junction unmatched. There are 15 residues in the CDR3. Germline CDR1 is MDHEN and CDR2 is SYDVKM. The CDR3 DNA sequence: TGTGCCAGCAGGGGGAGGACAGGGTTCTCCTACGAGCAGTACTTC. It translates to CASRGRTGFSYEQYF.

The chain has TRBV12-1 and TRBJ1-5. TRBV12-1 is labeled a pseudogene. CDR3 length: 15 amino acids. The CDR3 nucleotides read TGTGCCAGCAGCTTCCATTCCGGGGGCAATCAGCCCCAGCATTTT. Residues: CASSFHSGGNQPQHF.

The chain carries TRBV10-1 and TRBJ2-3; TRBD2 aligns across 12 bases. This CDR3 contains 13 residues. Germline CDR1 WNHNN, CDR2 SYGVQD (reference sequence). The CDR3 spells CSSGRVPTDTQYF. The CDR3 DNA reads as TGCTCTAGCGGGAGGGTGCCCACAGATACGCAGTATTTT.

This clone was counted a few times. The rearrangement joins TRBV14 to TRBJ2-7; 8 nucleotides agree with TRBD1. There are 19 residues in the CDR3. Germline CDR1 is SGHDN and CDR2 is FVKESK. Trimming took 3 bases from V and 5 from J; bases not matched to a gene: 21. The CDR3 sequence is CASSQTRSGQGSFSDEQYF. CDR3 in DNA: TGTGCCAGCAGCCAGACCAGGTCAGGACAGGGATCTTTTTCGGACGAGCAGTACTTC.

This chain joins TRBV7-2 and TRBJ1-2, with D possibly matching TRBD1 (5 bases). With 5 bases removed from V and 8 bases from J, the gap between germline ends came to 15 bases. Per the germline V gene, CDR1 is SGHTA and CDR2 is FQGNSA. This CDR3 has 13 amino acids. The CDR3 spells CASSRGTEGGYTF. The CDR3 coding sequence is TGTGCCAGCAGCCGCGGGACCGAAGGGGGCTACACCTTC.

The chain is built from TRBV21-1 and TRBJ1-6; the table's D call, TRBD1, has no DNA check behind it. TRBV21-1 is a documented pseudogene. The CDR3 consists of 18 residues. In nucleotides, the CDR3 is TGTGCCAGCAGCAAAGTCAGGGAAAAGAATTCCTATAATTCACCCCTCCACTTT. This translates into CASSKVREKNSYNSPLHF.

The rearrangement links TRBV10-3 to TRBJ1-6; 9 bases fit TRBD1. After removal of 4 bases from V and 9 bases from J, the junction contained 7 bases not matched to a gene. From germline, CDR1 is ENHRY and CDR2 SYGVKD. The CDR3 consists of 15 residues. This CDR3 is CAISVGTGIGSPLHF. The CDR3 DNA follows: TGTGCCATCAGTGTCGGGACAGGGATAGGTTCACCCCTCCACTTT.

The genes are TRBV7-2 and TRBJ2-1, with D possibly being TRBD2 (5 bases). Germline CDR1 is SGHTA and CDR2 is FQGNSA. Trimming removed 4 bases from V and 0 bases from J, with 22 bases in between. The CDR3 is 19 amino acids. The CDR3 sequence is CASSWRTDTFPSSYNEQFF. DNA of the CDR3: TGTGCCAGCAGCTGGAGGACCGATACTTTCCCGAGCTCCTACAATGAGCAGTTCTTC.

CDR3 protein: CAWSREYQETQYF. CDR3 sequence (DNA): TGTGCCTGGAGTAGGGAGTACCAAGAGACCCAGTACTTC. The chain joins TRBV30 to TRBJ2-5, with a weak D call TRBD2 (5 bases). There are 13 residues in the CDR3. Germline lookup yields CDR1 GTSNPN and CDR2 SVGIG (reference sequence). V was shortened by 2 bases and J by 0 bases, with 7 bases between the two germline ends.

The V call is TRBV29-1, the J call TRBJ2-1; D is unclear. The germline V gene encodes CDR1 SQVTM and CDR2 ANQGSEA. The CDR3 totals 12 residues. V was pared by 6 bases and J by 8 bases, with 14 bases between. Here the CDR3 reads CSVTQQAYEQFF. In DNA form, the CDR3 reads TGCAGCGTCACCCAGCAGGCCTATGAGCAGTTCTTC.

The chain couples TRBV27 to TRBJ2-1; D uncertain. The ends were cut back, 2 bases at V and 3 bases at J, with 8 bases in the middle. In germline, CDR1 is MNHEY, CDR2 SMNVEV (reference sequence). The CDR3 runs 14 residues. The CDR3: CASSLSANYNEQFF. The DNA of the CDR3 is TGTGCCAGCAGTTTAAGCGCAAACTACAATGAGCAGTTCTTC.

This clone has only a few counts. This chain links TRBV2 with TRBJ2-7; 9 bases line up with TRBD1. The CDR3 runs 14 residues. Germline-derived CDR1 and CDR2 are SNHLY and FYNNEI. The trim removed 5 bases at V and 1 base at J, leaving 3 bases unmatched. The CDR3 is CASSPGQGSYEQYF. CDR3 coding DNA: TGTGCCAGCAGTCCGGGACAGGGATCCTACGAGCAGTACTTC.

This clone was picked up one time. V is TRBV7-8 and J is TRBJ1-1; a weak D match, TRBD1 (5 bases). Trimming pared 2 bases from V and 5 bases from J, leaving 12 bases between. From germline, CDR1 is SGHVS and CDR2 FQNEAQ. The CDR3 length is 14 residues. The chain's CDR3 is CASSLLDSGTEAFF. In DNA, the CDR3 is TGTGCCAGCAGCTTATTAGACAGCGGGACTGAAGCTTTCTTT.